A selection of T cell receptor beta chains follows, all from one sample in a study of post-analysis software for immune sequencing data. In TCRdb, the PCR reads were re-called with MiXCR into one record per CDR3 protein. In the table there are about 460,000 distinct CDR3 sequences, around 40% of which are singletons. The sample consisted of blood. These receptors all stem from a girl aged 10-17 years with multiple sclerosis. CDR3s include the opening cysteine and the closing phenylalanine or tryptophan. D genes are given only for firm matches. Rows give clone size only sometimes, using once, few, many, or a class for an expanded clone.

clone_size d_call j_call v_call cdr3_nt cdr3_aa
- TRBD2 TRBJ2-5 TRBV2 TGTGCCAGCAGTTCAGCGGGAGTAGGGGAGACCCAGTACTTC CASSSAGVGETQYF
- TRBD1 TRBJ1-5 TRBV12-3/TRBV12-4 TGTGCCAGCAGAGACAGGGCTAATAGCAATCAGCCCCAGCATTTT CASRDRANSNQPQHF
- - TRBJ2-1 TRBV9 TGTGCCAGCAGCGAGGCCGGGACCTCCTCCTACAATGAGCAGTTCTTC CASSEAGTSSYNEQFF
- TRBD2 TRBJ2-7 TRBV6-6 TGTGCCAGCCGGGGGGACGCGACCAAAGAGACCCTGTACTTC CASRGDATKETLYF
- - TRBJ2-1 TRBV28 TGTGCCAGTTCAGTGGGGGGCGCCTACAATGAGCAGTTCTTC CASSVGGAYNEQFF
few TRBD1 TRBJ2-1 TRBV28 TGTGCCAGCAGTTTTATACAGGGGGCGGGTAGTGAGCAGTTCTTC CASSFIQGAGSEQFF
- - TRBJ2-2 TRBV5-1 TGCGCCAGCAGCTTGGATCCGGGAGTAGATACCGGGGAGCTGTTTTTT CASSLDPGVDTGELFF
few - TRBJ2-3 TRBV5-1 TGCGCCAGCAGCATTAGCGGATACACAGATACGCAGTATTTT CASSISGYTDTQYF
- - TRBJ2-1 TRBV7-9 TGTGCCAGCAGCCGCCCCTCGGGAGAGGGCTACAATGAGCAGTTCTTC CASSRPSGEGYNEQFF
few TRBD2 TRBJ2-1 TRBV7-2 TGTGCCAGCAGCTTGGGAGGGGTCGATGAGCAGTTCTTC CASSLGGVDEQFF
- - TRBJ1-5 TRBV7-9 TGTGCCAGCAGCTTAGAGGTCGGGACTAGCAATCAGCCCCAGCATTTT CASSLEVGTSNQPQHF
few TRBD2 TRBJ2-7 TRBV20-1 TGCAGTGCTAGCTTGGGAGTAGCGGGAGGATCCCCTTACGAGCAGTACTTC CSASLGVAGGSPYEQYF
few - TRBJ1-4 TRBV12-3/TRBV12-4 TGTGCCAGCAGTTCAGCGGCAGGGGAAGGCGAAAAACTGTTTTTT CASSSAAGEGEKLFF
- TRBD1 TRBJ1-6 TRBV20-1 TGCAGTGCTATCGACAGGGGTGGTTCACCCCTCCACTTT CSAIDRGGSPLHF
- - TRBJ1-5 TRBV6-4 TGTGCCAGCAGTGCGGCAGAGAATAGCAATCAGCCCCAGCATTTT CASSAAENSNQPQHF
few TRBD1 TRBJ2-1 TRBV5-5 TGTGCCAGCATCCTCATGGGACAGGGGTACAATGAGCAGTTCTTC CASILMGQGYNEQFF
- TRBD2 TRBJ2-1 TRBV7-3 TGTGCCAGCAGCTTGACTAGCGGGAGGCCGTCCAATGAGCAGTTCTTC CASSLTSGRPSNEQFF
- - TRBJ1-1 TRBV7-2 TGTGCCAGCAGCTTCCCCCCGGGCCCAGCTTTCTTT CASSFPPGPAFF
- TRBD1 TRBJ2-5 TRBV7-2 TGTGCCAGCAGCCTACAGGGGTCGGGGACCCAGTACTTC CASSLQGSGTQYF
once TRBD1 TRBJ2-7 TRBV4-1 TGCGCCAGCAGCCGAGGACAGGGCGAAAACGAGCAGTACTTC CASSRGQGENEQYF
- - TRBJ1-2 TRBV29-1 TGCAGCGTTGAAGAAGGAGGATTAAAAGGCTACACCTTC CSVEEGGLKGYTF
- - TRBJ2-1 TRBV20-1 TGCAGTGCTAGTAGGGAGTCAATGTTCTTC CSASRESMFF
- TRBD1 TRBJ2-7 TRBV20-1 TGCAGTGCACGGGACAGGGTGGACGAGCAGTACTTC CSARDRVDEQYF
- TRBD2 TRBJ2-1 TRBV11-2 TGTGCCAGCAGCCCAGGGCGAAGCGGGAGGGCCTACAATGAACAGTTCTTC CASSPGRSGRAYNEQFF
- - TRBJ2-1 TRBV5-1 TGCGCCAGCAGCTCGCTTACTTCTAGCGACACCTACAATGAGCAGTTCTTC CASSSLTSSDTYNEQFF
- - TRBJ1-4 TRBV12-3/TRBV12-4 TGTGCCAGCAGTTTGATGGCGGGGAGGGGAGAACTGTTTTTT CASSLMAGRGELFF
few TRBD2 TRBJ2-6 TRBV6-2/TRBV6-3 TGTGCCAGCAGACGGACTAGCTCTGGGGCCAACGTCCTGACTTTC CASRRTSSGANVLTF
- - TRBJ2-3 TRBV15 TGTGCCACCAGCACCGGGACAAGAGATACGCAGTATTTT CATSTGTRDTQYF
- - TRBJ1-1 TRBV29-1 TGCAGCGTTGTGAGGACAGCTAACACTGAAGCTTTCTTT CSVVRTANTEAFF
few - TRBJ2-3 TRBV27 TGTGCCAGCAGTGCTCAGGGGTTTAGCACAGATACGCAGTATTTT CASSAQGFSTDTQYF
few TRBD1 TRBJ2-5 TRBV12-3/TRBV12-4 TGTGCCAGCAGCGGGACAGGGGGCTTGGAGACCCAGTACTTC CASSGTGGLETQYF
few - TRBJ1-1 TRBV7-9 TGTGCCAGCAGCAGGGACCTCACTGAAGCTTTCTTT CASSRDLTEAFF
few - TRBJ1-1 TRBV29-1 TGCACCGTTGGGCTACAGGTCAATAGAGGCACTGAAGCTTTCTTT CTVGLQVNRGTEAFF
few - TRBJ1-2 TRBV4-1 TGCGCCAGCAGCCAGGGGGCGGGGATAGTCTATGGCTACACCTTC CASSQGAGIVYGYTF
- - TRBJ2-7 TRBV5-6 TGTGCCGGCAGTCCTGGAAGGAATCACAACGAGCAGTACTTC CAGSPGRNHNEQYF
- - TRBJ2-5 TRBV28 TGTGCCAGCAGTTTATTGGGCAGGGTGGGAGAGCAGTACTTC CASSLLGRVGEQYF
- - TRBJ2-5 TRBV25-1 TGTGCCAGCGCCGAAGCAGGACCCCAAGAGACCCAGTACTTC CASAEAGPQETQYF
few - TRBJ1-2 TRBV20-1 TGCAGTGCTAGGGAACCGGGAGGCTACACCTTC CSAREPGGYTF
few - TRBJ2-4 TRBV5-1 TGCGCCAACCCTTTGGGAGTAGGAAACATTCAGTACTTC CANPLGVGNIQYF
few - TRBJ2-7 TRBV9 TGTGCCAGCAGCGTAGGGACAGCAGGCTACGAGCAGTACTTC CASSVGTAGYEQYF
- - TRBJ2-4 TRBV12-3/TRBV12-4 TGTGCCAGCAGTGGGGAAAACATTCAGTACTTC CASSGENIQYF
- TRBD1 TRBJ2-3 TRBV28 TGTGCCAGCAGAGGGGACAGCGATACTAGCACAGATACGCAGTATTTT CASRGDSDTSTDTQYF
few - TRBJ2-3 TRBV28 TGTGCCAGCAGTAGGAGCGAGTTCCGGGTGGATACGCAGTATTTT CASSRSEFRVDTQYF
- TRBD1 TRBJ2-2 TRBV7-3 TGTGCCAGCAGAACAGGGGGAAACACCGGGGAGCTGTTTTTT CASRTGGNTGELFF
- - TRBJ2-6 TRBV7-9 TGTGCCAGCAGCTTAATTCGCTCTATATCTGGGGCCAACGTCCTGACTTTC CASSLIRSISGANVLTF
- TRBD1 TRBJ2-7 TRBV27 TGTGCCAGCAGTTTCGGACAGGGGTGGGACGAGCAGTACTTC CASSFGQGWDEQYF